Below are 4 T cell receptor beta chains sequenced from a single sample in a study of blood T cell repertoires in COVID-19. The protocol was immunoSEQ multiplex PCR, while the TCRdb copy is restricted to in-frame clones and leaves out a portion. Among over 65,000 clones, about four fifths were seen once, and the ten largest hold roughly two fifths. Material: peripheral blood. All receptors come from an elderly man with acute or convalescent COVID-19.

This CDR3 is CASSSRYRNRNIQYF. The CDR3 DNA reads as TGTGCCAGCAGTTCAAGATACAGGAACCGGAACATTCAGTACTTC. The rearrangement links TRBV6-2 or TRBV6-3 to TRBJ2-4; weak D call: TRBD1 (5 bases). Germline V gives CDR1 MNHEY, CDR2 SVGEGT. This CDR3 is 15 amino acids long. V dropped 4 bases and J dropped 7 bases, with 17 bases sitting between them.

The chain couples TRBV7-2 to TRBJ1-1; D call uncertain. V lost 2 bases and J 7 bases, leaving 14 bases between the germline ends. This CDR3 has 14 amino acids. Germline V gene lookup returns CDR1 SGHTA and CDR2 FQGNSA. CDR3 sequence: CASSLFRTKGEAFF. CDR3 sequence (DNA): TGTGCCAGCAGCTTATTCAGGACTAAGGGTGAAGCTTTCTTT.

The chain recombines TRBV28 with TRBJ2-1; 9 bases agree with TRBD2. Trimming cost V 3 bases and J 9 bases; bases outside gene matches: 9. This CDR3 spans 15 amino acids. CDR1 and CDR2 from the germline V gene are MDHEN and SYDVKM. The DNA of the CDR3 is TGTGCCAGCAGTTTGGAGAATAGCGGGAGTGGTGAGCAGTTCTTC. Translating it yields CASSLENSGSGEQFF.

The chain recombines TRBV27 with TRBJ1-5; D gene unclear. Per the germline V gene, CDR1 is MNHEY and CDR2 is SMNVEV (reference sequence). The CDR3 is made up of 15 amino acids. V lost 3 bases and J lost 2, with 11 bases in between. CDR3 nucleotides: TGTGCCAGCAGTTTGCCCGGGGAAGGCAATCAGCCCCAGCATTTT. This translates into CASSLPGEGNQPQHF.